These 3 T cell receptor beta chains came from one sample sequenced in a study of blood T cells in healthy people across ages. For the second PCR, which ran for 7 to 11 cycles, a sample-barcoded 5' primer and a J-beta primer mix were used. TCRdb used MiXCR to reprocess the 5' RACE reads, holding one entry per CDR3 protein. The profile shows 1.5 million to 2 million distinct CDR3 sequences, roughly 50% of them singletons. Sequenced: blood. These TCRs come from a woman aged 40 to 50 in good health.

The J gene is TRBJ1-2, the V gene TRBV10-3, with D unclear. Germline lookup yields CDR1 ENHRY and CDR2 SYGVKD. The CDR3 contains 11 residues. Trimming removed 0 bases at V and 13 bases at J, with 9 bases between. The CDR3 nucleotides are TGTGCCATCAGTGAGTCACGGTATTCCACCTTC. The encoded protein is CAISESRYSTF.

Only a few counts were recorded for this clonotype. The chain has TRBV18 and TRBJ2-1; D is unclear. V was pared by 3 bases and J by 6 bases, with 15 bases between. There are 15 residues in the CDR3. The germline gives CDR1 KGHSH, CDR2 LQKENI. The CDR3 coding sequence is TGTGCCAGCTCACCTCAAAAAACTACCCTCAATGAGCAGTTCTTC. Its protein is CASSPQKTTLNEQFF. Variable domain in full (rest from reference TRBV18 and TRBJ2-1): NAGVMQNPRHLVRRRGQEARLRCSPMKGHSHVYWYRQLPEEGLKFMVYLQKENIIDESGMPKERFSAEFPKEGPSILRIQQVVRGDSAAYFCASSPQKTTLNEQFFGPGTRLTVL.

This clonotype was recorded a few times. The V gene is TRBV20-1, the J gene TRBJ2-5, with TRBD1 as a possible D gene (6 bases). Near its end, the DNA agrees better with TRBJ2-7, so the J call may be wrong. The CDR3 is 15 amino acids. From germline, CDR1 is DFQATT and CDR2 SNEGSKA (reference sequence). CDR3 bases: TGCAGTGCTTACGGTGCAGGGGTGGGGATTCGCGAGCAGTACTTC. Translated, it gives CSAYGAGVGIREQYF.